This T cell receptor beta chain was identified during a study of Graves' ophthalmopathy and Graves' hyperthyroidism. About the study: Sampling took place at initial diagnosis, with peripheral blood obtained before any treatment.

Germline V lookup: CDR1 MNHEY, CDR2 SVGEGT. V lost 5 bases, J lost 4 bases, and 5 bases stayed unmatched. This CDR3 comprises 14 residues. RNA transcripts were the source from which TCR beta CDR3 regions were amplified. Amplification began with first-round RT-PCR using HTBI primers, then second-round multiplex PCR was performed. TCRdb reprocessed the multiplex PCR reads with MiXCR, giving one entry per CDR3 protein. Of roughly 160,000 distinct CDR3 sequences listed, around two fifths are singletons. Findings of the study overall: The blood repertoire also included most expanded thyroid clonotypes above 0.001 frequency.

This clonotype turned up a few times. As yet, its antigen is unknown. Reliance was placed on clinical symptoms, serum thyroxine, TRAb, thyroid ultrasound and orbital computed tomography for diagnosis. Someone took the PBMCs out of approximately 9.2 ml of fresh peripheral blood. The rearrangement links TRBV6-2 or TRBV6-3 to TRBJ2-7; TRBD2 aligns across 10 bases. The sequencing sample was made of peripheral blood. This TCR derives from a man aged 30 to 45 with Graves' ophthalmopathy. This CDR3 is CASSPSGRGYEQYF. CDR3 DNA: TGTGCCAGCAGTCCTAGCGGGAGAGGGTACGAGCAGTACTTC.